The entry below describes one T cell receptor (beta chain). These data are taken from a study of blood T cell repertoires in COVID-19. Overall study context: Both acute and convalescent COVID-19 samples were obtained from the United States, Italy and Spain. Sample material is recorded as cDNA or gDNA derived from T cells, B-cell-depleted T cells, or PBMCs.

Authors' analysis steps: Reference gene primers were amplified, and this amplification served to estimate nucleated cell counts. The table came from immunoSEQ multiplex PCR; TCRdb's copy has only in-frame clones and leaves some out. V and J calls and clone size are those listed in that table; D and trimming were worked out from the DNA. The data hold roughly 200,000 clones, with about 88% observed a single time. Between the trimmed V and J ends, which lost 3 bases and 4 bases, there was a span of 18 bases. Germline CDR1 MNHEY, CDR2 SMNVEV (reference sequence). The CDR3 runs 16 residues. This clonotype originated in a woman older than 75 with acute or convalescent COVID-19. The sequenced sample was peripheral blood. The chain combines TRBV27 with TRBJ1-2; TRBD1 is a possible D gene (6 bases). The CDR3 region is CASSLTSGDGIYGYTF. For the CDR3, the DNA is TGTGCCAGCAGTTTGACTTCAGGGGATGGGATCTATGGCTACACCTTC.